These 20 T cell receptor beta chains came from one sample sequenced in a study of shared clonotypes between healthy human individuals. The repertoire was sequenced with immunoSEQ multiplex PCR; TCRdb's copy has only in-frame clones and lacks some. The profile covers about 2.3 million clones, with less than 95% appearing a single time and 0.37% taken by the ten largest. The material sequenced was naive CD4+ T cells from PBMCs. Subset of the sample: CD45RA+ positively selected. The source is a young man in good health. Some clones in this sample may be carry-over from other donors' samples.

The V call is TRBV28, the J call TRBJ1-2; perhaps TRBD1 as D (5 bases). V dropped 4 bases and J dropped 5 bases, with 20 bases sitting between them. This CDR3 region has 16 residues. The germline V gene has CDR1 MDHEN and CDR2 SYDVKM. As DNA, the CDR3 is TGTGCCAGCAGTTCCCGGGGCAGGGACCCTCGGTATGGCTACACCTTC. Its protein product is CASSSRGRDPRYGYTF.

The V gene is TRBV6-6, the J gene TRBJ2-7; 11 bases agree with TRBD2. V shed 5 bases and J 3 bases; nucleotides not matched to a gene: 6. Germline V gene data show CDR1 as MNHNY and CDR2 as SVGAGI (reference sequence). This CDR3 spans 15 amino acids. DNA for the CDR3: TGTGCCAGCAGTCCGGGACTAGCGGACATCTACGAGCAGTACTTC. Encoded protein: CASSPGLADIYEQYF.

The rearrangement links TRBV30 to TRBJ1-3; D is unclear. Germline loops: CDR1 GTSNPN, CDR2 SVGIG (reference sequence). This CDR3 contains 10 residues. CDR3: CAAGGNTIYF. As DNA, the CDR3 is TGTGCTGCTGGGGGAAACACCATATATTTT.

The chain employs TRBV7-2 and TRBJ2-1; 15 positions match TRBD2. The CDR3 runs 14 residues. Looked up from germline, CDR1 is SGHTA and CDR2 is FQGNSA. Trimming at V came to 5 bases and at J to 12 bases, leaving 5 bases not matched to a gene. The CDR3 region is CASSLGLAGGPQFF. In DNA, the CDR3 is TGTGCCAGCAGCCTTGGACTAGCGGGAGGGCCGCAGTTCTTC.

The chain joins TRBV5-1 to TRBJ2-3; 12 bases are a match to TRBD2. Germline lookup yields CDR1 SGHRS and CDR2 YFSETQ. Losses at the gene ends were 0 bases for V and 2 bases for J; bases not matched to a gene: 7. CDR3 length: 18 amino acids. This CDR3 reads CASSLALAGGAPTDTQYF. The CDR3, as DNA: TGCGCCAGCAGCTTGGCCCTAGCGGGAGGGGCCCCCACAGATACGCAGTATTTT.

This chain connects TRBV7-2 to TRBJ2-1; tentative D call: TRBD1 (5 bases). Germline lookup yields CDR1 SGHTA and CDR2 FQGNSA. V was trimmed by 6 bases and J by 7 bases, leaving 13 bases between them. CDR3 length: 13 residues. This chain's CDR3 is CASSTLQGNEQFF. The CDR3 DNA sequence: TGTGCCAGCAGTACCCTCCAGGGAAATGAGCAGTTCTTC.

This clone was seen only once. This specimen includes other DNA sequences encoding the same CDR3. The chain is built from TRBV27 and TRBJ1-1; D is uncertain. In germline, CDR1 is MNHEY, CDR2 SMNVEV (reference sequence). CDR3 length: 11 amino acids. Trimming took 5 bases from V and 2 from J, leaving 3 bases between them. CDR3 sequence (DNA): TGTGCCAGCAGTAAAAACACTGAAGCTTTCTTT. It yields the protein CASSKNTEAFF.

Details on this clone: In the same sample, other DNA sequences code for this CDR3. The chain is built from TRBV18 and TRBJ2-1; no firm D call. V was trimmed by 3 bases and J by 7 bases, leaving 4 bases between them. This CDR3 has 11 amino acids. Looked up from germline, CDR1 is KGHSH and CDR2 is LQKENI. The CDR3 sequence is CASSPFNEQFF. In DNA form, the CDR3 reads TGTGCCAGCTCACCTTTTAATGAGCAGTTCTTC.

On this clone: The same CDR3 arises from other DNA sequences in this sample as well. J is TRBJ2-1 and V is TRBV7-2; the D is unclear. V was clipped by 6 bases and J by 0 bases, with 6 bases between them. CDR1 and CDR2 from the germline V gene are SGHTA and FQGNSA. This CDR3 contains 13 residues. The CDR3 nucleotides are TGTGCCAGCAGGGGCAGCTCCTACAATGAGCAGTTCTTC. This gives the protein CASRGSSYNEQFF. The full variable domain, with the rest looked up from reference TRBV7-2 and TRBJ2-1, is GAGVSQSPSNKVTEKGKDVELRCDPISGHTALYWYRQSLGQGLEFLIYFQGNSAPDKSGLPSDRFSAERTGGSVSTLTIQRTQQEDSAVYLCASRGSSYNEQFFGPGTRLTVL.

Details on this clone: The same CDR3 can be traced to other DNA sequences in this sample. The chain has TRBV6-6 and TRBJ1-2, with 7 positions matching TRBD1. The CDR3 covers 13 residues. Per germline, CDR1 MNHNY and CDR2 SVGAGI (reference sequence). The ends lost 5 bases at V and 4 bases at J; junction bases unmatched: 4. The CDR3 coding sequence is TGTGCCAGCAGTCCGACAGGGACCTATGGCTACACCTTC. Translating it yields CASSPTGTYGYTF.

The chain uses TRBV6-1 and TRBJ2-1, with D tentatively TRBD2 (6 bases). The V gene lost 6 bases and the J gene lost 3 bases, with 9 bases spanning the gap. Looked up from germline, CDR1 is MNHNS and CDR2 is SASEGT. This CDR3 comprises 13 residues. The CDR3 DNA is TGTGCCAGCAGCCCCGGGAGCTACAATGAGCAGTTCTTC. As protein: CASSPGSYNEQFF.

The chain couples TRBV2 to TRBJ2-7, with D perhaps TRBD1 or TRBD2 (5 bases each). Per the germline V gene, CDR1 is SNHLY and CDR2 is FYNNEI. This CDR3 is 15 amino acids long. Trimming pared 0 bases from V and 5 bases from J, leaving 14 bases between. The CDR3 nucleotides are TGTGCCAGCAGTGAAGCGCTCCGAGGGGTGGACGAGCAGTACTTC. Amino acid sequence: CASSEALRGVDEQYF.

V and J are TRBV27 and TRBJ2-5, with a possible D match to TRBD1 (7 bases). The CDR3 contains 18 residues. The germline gives CDR1 MNHEY, CDR2 SMNVEV (reference sequence). Trimming pared 5 bases from V and 5 bases from J, leaving 27 bases between. The CDR3 loop reads CASSPIPPGQGGRETQYF. The CDR3, as DNA: TGTGCCAGCAGTCCGATACCACCGGGGCAGGGGGGTCGGGAGACCCAGTACTTC.

The chain has TRBV30 and TRBJ1-1; D remains ambiguous. V dropped 2 bases and J dropped 6 bases, with 13 bases sitting between them. The CDR3 is made up of 13 amino acids. Germline loops: CDR1 GTSNPN, CDR2 SVGIG (reference sequence). The CDR3: CAWSPELGSEAFF. The DNA of the CDR3 is TGTGCCTGGAGTCCTGAGCTAGGCTCTGAAGCTTTCTTT. Full variable domain (rest looked up from reference TRBV30 and TRBJ1-1): SQTIHQWPATLVQPVGSPLSLECTVEGTSNPNLYWYRQAAGRGLQLLFYSVGIGQISSEVPQNLSASRPQDRQFILSSKKLLLSDSGFYLCAWSPELGSEAFFGQGTRLTVV.

The V gene is TRBV7-8, the J gene TRBJ2-1; TRBD2 might be the D (5 bases). This CDR3 is built from 15 residues. Germline lookup yields CDR1 SGHVS and CDR2 FQNEAQ. V was clipped by 5 bases and J by 3 bases, with 14 bases between them. CDR3 in amino acids: CASSATRGLYNEQFF. The DNA of the CDR3 is TGTGCCAGCAGCGCTACACGGGGTCTCTACAATGAGCAGTTCTTC. Full variable domain (rest looked up from reference TRBV7-8 and TRBJ2-1): GAGVSQSPRYKVAKRGQDVALRCDPISGHVSLFWYQQALGQGPEFLTYFQNEAQLDKSGLPSDRFFAERPEGSVSTLKIQRTQQEDSAVYLCASSATRGLYNEQFFGPGTRLTVL.

The chain uses TRBV18 and TRBJ2-2; tentatively, D is TRBD1 (6 bases). CDR1 and CDR2 from the germline V gene are KGHSH and LQKENI. V dropped 5 bases and J dropped 6 bases, with 13 bases sitting between them. The CDR3 is made up of 14 amino acids. The CDR3 DNA reads as TGTGCCAGCTCAGGAACAGGGAAAGCCGGGGAGCTGTTTTTT. Translated, it gives CASSGTGKAGELFF.

This sequence joins TRBV5-1 and TRBJ2-2, with D possibly TRBD1 on 6 matching bases. The V end was cut by 3 bases, the J end by 7 bases, with 10 bases between. This CDR3 comprises 13 residues. CDR1 and CDR2 from the germline V gene are SGHRS and YFSETQ. The CDR3 region is CASSSQGFGELFF. The CDR3 DNA reads as TGCGCCAGCAGCTCACAGGGATTCGGGGAGCTGTTTTTT.

About this clone itself: Other DNA sequences from this sample encode an identical CDR3 as well. V usage is TRBV18 and J usage is TRBJ1-1, with a tentative D call TRBD1 (5 bases). The CDR3 is 13 amino acids. The V gene lost 5 bases and the J gene lost 3 bases, with 10 bases spanning the gap. In germline, CDR1 is KGHSH, CDR2 LQKENI. CDR3 sequence: CASSSRGDTEAFF. In DNA, the CDR3 is TGTGCCAGCTCATCAAGGGGTGACACTGAAGCTTTCTTT.

The V gene is TRBV7-2, the J gene TRBJ2-7, with D tentatively TRBD1 (7 bases). This CDR3 contains 16 residues. Germline lookup yields CDR1 SGHTA and CDR2 FQGNSA. V dropped 2 bases and J dropped 4 bases, with 18 bases sitting between them. The CDR3: CASSLPGVTGKYEQYF. CDR3 in DNA: TGTGCCAGCAGCTTACCGGGAGTGACAGGGAAATACGAGCAGTACTTC.

V gene TRBV5-1 combines with J gene TRBJ2-5; D assignment may be TRBD1 or TRBD2 (5 bases each). Trimming removed 0 bases at V and 3 bases at J, with 12 bases between. CDR3 length: 15 amino acids. The germline V gene has CDR1 SGHRS and CDR2 YFSETQ. CDR3 sequence reads: CASSLVGGAEETQYF. The CDR3 DNA is TGCGCCAGCAGCTTGGTTGGGGGAGCCGAAGAGACCCAGTACTTC. The full variable domain, completed using reference TRBV5-1 and TRBJ2-5, is KAGVTQTPRYLIKTRGQQVTLSCSPISGHRSVSWYQQTPGQGLQFLFEYFSETQRNKGNFPGRFSGRQFSNSRSEMNVSTLELGDSALYLCASSLVGGAEETQYFGPGTRLLVL.